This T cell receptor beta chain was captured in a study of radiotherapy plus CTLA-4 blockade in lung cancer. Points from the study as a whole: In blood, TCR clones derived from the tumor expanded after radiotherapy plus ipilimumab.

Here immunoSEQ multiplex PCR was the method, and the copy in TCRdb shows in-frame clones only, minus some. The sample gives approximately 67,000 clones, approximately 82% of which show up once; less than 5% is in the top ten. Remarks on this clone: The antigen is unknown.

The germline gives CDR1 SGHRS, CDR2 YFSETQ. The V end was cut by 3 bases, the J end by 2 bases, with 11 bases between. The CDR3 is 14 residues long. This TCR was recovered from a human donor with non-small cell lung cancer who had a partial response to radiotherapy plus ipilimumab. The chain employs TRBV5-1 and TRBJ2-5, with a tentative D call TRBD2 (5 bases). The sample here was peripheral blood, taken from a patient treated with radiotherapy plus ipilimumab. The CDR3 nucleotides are TGCGCCAGCAGCTGGGGAGTGGGTCAAGAGACCCAGTACTTC. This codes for CASSWGVGQETQYF.